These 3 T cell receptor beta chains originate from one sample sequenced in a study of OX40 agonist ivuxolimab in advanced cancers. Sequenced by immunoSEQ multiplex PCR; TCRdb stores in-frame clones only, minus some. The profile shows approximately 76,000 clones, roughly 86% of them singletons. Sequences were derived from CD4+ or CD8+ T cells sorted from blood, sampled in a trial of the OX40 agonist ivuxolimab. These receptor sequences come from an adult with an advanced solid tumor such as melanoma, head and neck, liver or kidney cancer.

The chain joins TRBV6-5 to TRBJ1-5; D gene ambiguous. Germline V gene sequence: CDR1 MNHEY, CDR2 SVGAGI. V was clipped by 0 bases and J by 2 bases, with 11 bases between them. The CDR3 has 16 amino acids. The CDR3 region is CASSYSGEVGNQPQHF. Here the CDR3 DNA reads TGTGCCAGCAGTTACTCTGGGGAAGTGGGCAATCAGCCCCAGCATTTT.

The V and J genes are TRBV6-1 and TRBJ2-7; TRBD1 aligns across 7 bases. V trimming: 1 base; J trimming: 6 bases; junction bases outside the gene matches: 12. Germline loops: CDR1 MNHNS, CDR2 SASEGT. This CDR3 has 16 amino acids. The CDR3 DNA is TGTGCCAGCAGTGAAGGAAAAGGGGGCGGCCTGCGCGAGCAGTACTTC. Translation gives CASSEGKGGGLREQYF.

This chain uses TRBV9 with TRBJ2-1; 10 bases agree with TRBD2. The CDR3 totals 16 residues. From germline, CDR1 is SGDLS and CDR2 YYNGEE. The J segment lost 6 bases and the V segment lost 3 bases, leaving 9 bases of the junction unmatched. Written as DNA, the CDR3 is TGTGCCAGCAGCGCCCTTCTAGCGGGAGAGGGCAATGAGCAGTTCTTC. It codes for CASSALLAGEGNEQFF. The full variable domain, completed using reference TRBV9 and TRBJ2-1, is DSGVTQTPKHLITATGQRVTLRCSPRSGDLSVYWYQQSLDQGLQFLIQYYNGEERAKGNILERFSAQQFPDLHSELNLSSLELGDSALYFCASSALLAGEGNEQFFGPGTRLTVL.